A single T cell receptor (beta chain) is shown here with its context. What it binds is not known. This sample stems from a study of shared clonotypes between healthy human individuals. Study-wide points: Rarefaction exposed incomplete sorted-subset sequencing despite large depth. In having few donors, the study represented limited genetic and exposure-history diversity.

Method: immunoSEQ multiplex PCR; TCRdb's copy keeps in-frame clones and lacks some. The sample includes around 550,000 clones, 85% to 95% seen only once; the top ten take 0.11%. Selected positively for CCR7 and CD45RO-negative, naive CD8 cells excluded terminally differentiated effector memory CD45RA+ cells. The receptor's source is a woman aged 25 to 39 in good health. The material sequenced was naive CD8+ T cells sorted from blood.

This CDR3 reads CASSQGAQNEQYF. DNA of the CDR3: TGTGCCAGCAGCCAAGGGGCGCAAAACGAGCAGTACTTC. The chain links TRBV4-2 to TRBJ2-7; D remains unclear. V lost 1 base to trimming and J lost 5 bases, with 9 bases between them. The germline V gene has CDR1 LGHNA and CDR2 YNFKEQ. The CDR3 is 13 residues long.